This note documents a single TCR delta chain sequence. The antigen is unknown. Extracted RNA was reverse transcribed into cDNA. Pooled V-gene forward primers with one constant-region reverse primer generated the CDR3 amplicons by multiplex PCR. TCRdb reprocessed the multiplex PCR reads through CATT. The table includes about 75,000 delta-chain clones, around 34% detected once. The data stem from a study of Vδ1+ human thymocytes. J gave up 0 bases and V 3 bases, and 14 bases lay outside the gene matches. The germline V gene has CDR1 TSWWSYY and CDR2 QGS. The CDR3 is 19 residues long. Alphabeta T cells were depleted, then CD3+ Vdelta1+ Vdelta2- thymocytes were FACS-sorted. Between roughly 98% and 99.6% of sorted thymocytes were Vdelta1+. Findings of the study overall: The authors advised highly purified populations and single-cell validation. Despite high sort purity, about a fifth of thymic T cell receptor delta sequences were Vdelta2. In the thymus, TRG and TRD repertoires looked highly polyclonal with Gaussian CDR3 lengths.

The source of this sequence is a boy under three years old who had congenital heart surgery. The chain has TRDV1 and TRDJ1, with 9 nucleotides matching TRDD2. The sequencing input was Vdelta1+ gamma-delta thymocytes from the thymus. Described subset: FACS-sorted CD3+ TCRalphabeta- TCRVdelta1+ TCRVdelta2- thymocytes. The CDR3 nucleotides are TGTGCTCTTGGGGATGACCTCCTTCCTACGCTCCGGTACACCGATAAACTCATCTTT. As protein: CALGDDLLPTLRYTDKLIF.